Below are 12 T cell receptor beta chains sequenced from a single sample in a study of blood T cell repertoires in COVID-19. Here immunoSEQ multiplex PCR was the method, and the copy in TCRdb shows in-frame clones only, minus some. The sample holds about 370,000 clones, around 87% seen once. The sample consisted of peripheral blood. The receptor set was obtained from a woman in her twenties or thirties with COVID-19, enrolled during active disease.

The gene calls are TRBV7-9 and TRBJ2-1, with 7 bases lining up with TRBD2. Germline CDR1 is SEHNR and CDR2 is FQNEAQ (reference sequence). The CDR3 is made up of 14 amino acids. The V segment lost 5 bases and the J segment 5 bases; nucleotides outside the gene matches: 6. The CDR3 DNA sequence: TGTGCCAGCAGCCCGGGACTACCTCACAATGAGCAGTTCTTC. Residues: CASSPGLPHNEQFF.

The genes are TRBV7-4 and TRBJ2-7; D is unclear. Trimming left V 5 bases short and J 5 bases short, with 16 bases between. CDR1 is SGHVT, CDR2 SQSDAQ, per germline. The CDR3 runs to 14 residues. Here the CDR3 reads CASSSFPSWHEQYF. The CDR3, as DNA: TGTGCCAGCAGCAGCTTCCCTAGTTGGCACGAGCAGTACTTC.

The chain couples TRBV5-4 to TRBJ2-1, with a weak D call TRBD2 (6 bases). Looked up from germline, CDR1 is SGHNT and CDR2 is YYREEE (reference sequence). CDR3 length: 15 residues. V lost 7 bases, J lost 5 bases, and 19 bases lay in between. The CDR3 DNA sequence: TGTGCCAGCCGGAGGGTGGGAGGAGGTGACAATGAGCAGTTCTTC. Encoded protein: CASRRVGGGDNEQFF.

This clone was detected only a few times. The CDR3: CASSPTALRNTEAFF. The CDR3, as DNA: TGTGCCAGTAGTCCCACTGCGTTGAGGAACACTGAAGCTTTCTTT. This rearrangement joins TRBV19 to TRBJ1-1; D unclear. Germline loops: CDR1 LNHDA, CDR2 SQIVND (reference sequence). V dropped 5 bases and J dropped 1 base, with 14 bases sitting between them. The CDR3 is 15 residues long.

In this sample, this clone turned up once. This chain uses TRBV2 with TRBJ1-2; 7 bases are shared with TRBD1. Germline CDR1 is SNHLY and CDR2 is FYNNEI. The CDR3 consists of 14 residues. V was pared by 7 bases and J by 4 bases, with 9 bases of the junction left unmatched. CDR3 amino acids: CASTQRDRIYGYTF. As DNA, the CDR3 is TGTGCCAGCACCCAACGGGACAGAATCTATGGCTACACCTTC.

CDR3 in amino acids: CASSVAPTSYEQYF. The CDR3 DNA is TGTGCCAGCAGCGTAGCTCCTACTTCCTACGAGCAGTACTTC. The chain couples TRBV9 to TRBJ2-7, with D uncertain. Trimming stripped 0 bases from V and 1 base from J, with 8 bases between. This CDR3 has 14 amino acids. Germline CDR1 and CDR2: SGDLS and YYNGEE.

The chain uses TRBV20-1 and TRBJ2-7; D unclear. CDR1 is DFQATT, CDR2 SNEGSKA, per germline (reference sequence). The CDR3 contains 9 residues. Trimming removed 3 bases from V and 5 bases from J, with 2 bases in between. The CDR3, as DNA: TGCAGTGCTAGCGACGAGCAGTACTTC. It specifies CSASDEQYF.

A remark on this clone: Its ends do not fully match the called genes, so a read error is possible. The CDR3 sequence: CASSTPSNTEAFF. The CDR3 DNA follows: TGTGCCAGCAGTACCCCATCAAACACGGAAGCTTTCTTT. The chain couples TRBV28 to TRBJ1-1; the D is unclear. Germline-derived CDR1 and CDR2 are MDHEN and SYDVKM. The CDR3 has 13 amino acids.

The gene calls are TRBV28 and TRBJ1-1; weak D call: TRBD1 (6 bases). The germline gives CDR1 MDHEN, CDR2 SYDVKM. The CDR3 is 16 amino acids. The ends were cut back, 5 bases at V and 8 bases at J, with 24 bases in the middle. The CDR3 DNA is TGTGCCAGCAGTAAAAGGGACATTACCCTTGGTTTGGAAGCTTTCTTT. This encodes CASSKRDITLGLEAFF.

The CDR3: CASSLDRRNSPLHF. The DNA of the CDR3 is TGTGCCAGCAGCTTGGACAGGAGGAACTCACCCCTCCACTTT. The chain is built from TRBV7-9 and TRBJ1-6; TRBD1 matches 7 bases. There are 14 residues in the CDR3. J gave up 10 bases and V 3 bases, and 6 bases lay outside the gene matches. From germline, CDR1 is SEHNR and CDR2 FQNEAQ (reference sequence).

This chain uses TRBV21-1 with TRBJ2-3; the table assigns TRBD2, which was not confirmed against the DNA. TRBV21-1 is listed as a pseudogene. The CDR3 spans 17 residues. The CDR3 DNA follows: TGTGCCAGCAGGAGAACAATGACTGGGGAGAGCACAGATACGCAGTATTTT. Encoded protein: CASRRTMTGESTDTQYF.

This rearrangement joins TRBV4-2 to TRBJ1-2; 7 nucleotides match TRBD1. With 1 base clipped from V and 0 bases from J, the junction kept 5 bases outside the gene matches. Germline assignment: CDR1 LGHNA and CDR2 YNFKEQ. This CDR3 is built from 16 residues. The DNA for the CDR3 is TGTGCCAGCAGCCAAGTGGACAGGCCGACTAACTATGGCTACACCTTC. It is translated as CASSQVDRPTNYGYTF.